Below, 19 T cell receptor beta chains from the same sample are listed, as sequenced in a study. Treg sorting used a CD4+CD25+CD127-/low gate. TCRdb reanalysed the 5' RACE reads using MiXCR and keeps one entry per CDR3 protein. The table includes tens of thousands of distinct CDR3 sequences, approximately 22% detected once. Material for sequencing was Tregs sorted from blood. These receptors were obtained from a female donor with breast cancer.

This clonotype was observed many times. The chain couples TRBV7-2 to TRBJ2-2; D is uncertain. V was cut by 1 base and J by 1 base, with 4 bases left in between. CDR1 and CDR2 from the germline V gene are SGHTA and FQGNSA. This CDR3 contains 14 residues. The CDR3 spells CASSLVGNTGELFF. In DNA form, the CDR3 reads TGTGCCAGCAGCTTAGTGGGGAACACCGGGGAGCTGTTTTTT.

The chain couples TRBV5-1 to TRBJ2-2, with TRBD1 matching over 9 bases. This CDR3 is 17 amino acids long. Germline V CDR1 and CDR2: SGHRS, YFSETQ. The V and J ends lost 0 bases and 6 bases, in that order; junction bases with no gene match: 9. The CDR3 region is CASSLDRGRPGSGELFF. DNA of the CDR3: TGCGCCAGCAGCTTGGACAGGGGGCGGCCGGGGTCCGGGGAGCTGTTTTTT.

This clonotype was seen ten or more times. The chain couples TRBV20-1 to TRBJ1-1, with D possibly TRBD1 on 5 matching bases. V dropped 5 bases and J dropped 11 bases, with 21 bases sitting between them. Germline V gives CDR1 DFQATT, CDR2 SNEGSKA (reference sequence). The CDR3 loop spans 13 amino acids. The CDR3 region is CSALWGREVVAFF. The CDR3, as DNA: TGCAGTGCTCTCTGGGGACGAGAGGTGGTGGCTTTCTTT.

This chain links TRBV5-5 with TRBJ2-5; D may be TRBD1 or TRBD2 (5 bases each). From germline, CDR1 is SGHKS and CDR2 YYEKEE (reference sequence). The length of the CDR3 is 15 residues. The germline V and J ends were trimmed by 6 bases and 2 bases, with 17 bases remaining between them. CDR3 nucleotide sequence: TGTGCCAGCACCCGTGTGGGAGAGGGGCAAGAGACCCAGTACTTC. Translation: CASTRVGEGQETQYF.

This clonotype came up many times. The chain is built from TRBV4-1 and TRBJ2-5; D not resolved. The V gene's germline CDR1 is MGHRA and CDR2 YSYEKL. Trimming shortened V by 3 bases and J by 4 bases, and 15 bases separated the two germline ends. The CDR3 has 15 residues. In nucleotides, the CDR3 is TGCGCCAGCAGCCACCGGTCCATCGGTGCAGAGACCCAGTACTTC. Residues: CASSHRSIGAETQYF.

The gene calls are TRBV30 and TRBJ2-1; possibly TRBD2 for D (6 bases). V lost 8 bases to trimming and J lost 2 bases, with 13 bases between them. Germline CDR1 reads GTSNPN; CDR2 reads SVGIG (reference sequence). The CDR3 consists of 13 residues. CDR3 bases: TGTGCCCGTTCGGCGGGACCCTACAATGAGCAGTTCTTC. Translation gives CARSAGPYNEQFF.

The chain joins TRBV5-5 to TRBJ1-6; the D gene is possibly TRBD1 (6 bases). The germline gives CDR1 SGHKS, CDR2 YYEKEE (reference sequence). This CDR3 is 14 amino acids long. The V end was cut by 1 base, the J end by 13 bases, with 15 bases between. The CDR3 sequence is CASSLTGTGIPLHF. CDR3 nucleotides: TGTGCCAGCAGCTTGACAGGGACTGGTATTCCCCTCCACTTT.

The chain links TRBV3-1 to TRBJ2-1, with D perhaps TRBD1 or TRBD2 (5 bases each). The CDR3 has 13 amino acids. The germline CDR1 and CDR2 sequences are LGHDT and YNNKEL (reference sequence). Deletions cut 5 bases from V and 5 bases from J, with 10 bases between. CDR3 nucleotide sequence: TGTGCCAGCAGCGAGGGACCGAACAATGAGCAGTTCTTC. Translating gives CASSEGPNNEQFF.

There are many counts of this clonotype. The V and J genes are TRBV5-6 and TRBJ1-1; D possibly corresponds to TRBD1 (5 bases). From germline, CDR1 is SGHDT and CDR2 YYEEEE. The CDR3 length is 12 residues. The V gene lost 4 bases and the J gene lost 11 bases, with 15 bases spanning the gap. CDR3 sequence (DNA): TGTGCCAGCAGCCCGGCCTCGGGGGAGGCTTTCTTT. It is translated as CASSPASGEAFF. The full variable domain, rest sourced from reference TRBV5-6 and TRBJ1-1, is DAGVTQSPTHLIKTRGQQVTLRCSPKSGHDTVSWYQQALGQGPQFIFQYYEEEERQRGNFPDRFSGHQFPNYSSELNVNALLLGDSALYLCASSPASGEAFFGQGTRLTVV.

This clonotype has just a few counts. This rearrangement joins TRBV10-1 to TRBJ1-1; 10 positions match TRBD1. The CDR3 spans 15 residues. The trim removed 3 bases at V and 3 bases at J, leaving 4 bases unmatched. Germline CDR1 WNHNN, CDR2 SYGVQD (reference sequence). CDR3 amino acids: CASSDPGTGDTEAFF. The CDR3 region has the DNA TGCGCCAGCAGTGACCCCGGGACAGGGGACACTGAAGCTTTCTTT.

This clonotype occurred once. V and J are TRBV5-1 and TRBJ1-3; TRBD1 is a possible D gene (5 bases). Germline loops: CDR1 SGHRS, CDR2 YFSETQ. The CDR3 is 15 residues long. V gave up 4 bases and J gave up 2 bases, with 13 bases separating them. The CDR3 bases are TGCGCCAGCAGCCCTTCCGGACAAGCTGGAAACACCATATATTTT. Protein product: CASSPSGQAGNTIYF.

V gene TRBV5-1 combines with J gene TRBJ2-5, with D possibly being TRBD1 (6 bases). Germline V gene lookup returns CDR1 SGHRS and CDR2 YFSETQ. Trimming left V 6 bases short and J 2 bases short, with 11 bases between. CDR3 size: 13 residues. The CDR3 coding sequence is TGCGCCAGCACACAGGGCGAGCAAGAGACCCAGTACTTC. As protein: CASTQGEQETQYF.

The V call is TRBV5-1, the J call TRBJ2-7, with D unresolved. This CDR3 region has 15 residues. The germline CDR1 and CDR2 sequences are SGHRS and YFSETQ. Trimming removed 4 bases at V and 1 base at J, with 15 bases between. The CDR3 protein is CASSPVRTSSYEQYF. CDR3 DNA: TGCGCCAGCAGCCCCGTTAGGACCTCATCCTACGAGCAGTACTTC.

The rearrangement uses TRBV12-5 and TRBJ2-3; no reliable D call. CDR1 is LGHNT, CDR2 FRNRAP, per germline. This CDR3 comprises 14 residues. Trimming shortened V by 2 bases and J by 4 bases, and 10 bases separated the two germline ends. The CDR3 nucleotides read TGTGCTAGTGGTTTGACTGACTCGGCAGATACGCAGTATTTT. This encodes CASGLTDSADTQYF.

This clonotype was seen a handful of times. The chain joins TRBV9 to TRBJ2-7; possibly TRBD2 for D (7 bases). The CDR3 is 16 amino acids. V lost 0 bases, J lost 1 base, and 14 bases lay in between. Germline CDR1 is SGDLS and CDR2 is YYNGEE. CDR3: CASSVGGREKSYEQYF. CDR3 nucleotide sequence: TGTGCCAGCAGCGTAGGGGGGCGGGAGAAATCCTACGAGCAGTACTTC.

CDR3 sequence reads: CASSLGLAIAMVSEQYF. In DNA form, the CDR3 reads TGTGCCAGCAGTTTGGGACTAGCAATTGCTATGGTATCCGAGCAGTACTTC. The rearrangement links TRBV2 to TRBJ2-7; TRBD2 matches 9 bases. The CDR3 runs to 17 residues. With 5 bases clipped from V and 6 bases from J, the junction kept 17 bases outside the gene matches. Germline CDR1 is SNHLY and CDR2 is FYNNEI.

On this clonotype itself: The junction differs from germline at one of its ends, possibly a read error. This sequence joins TRBV12-3 or TRBV12-4 and TRBJ2-2; no clear D. This CDR3 has 14 amino acids. The CDR3 nucleotides are TGTACCAGCAGGAAAACGACTGCCACCGGGGAGCTGTTTTTT. Protein: CTSRKTTATGELFF.

The rearrangement joins TRBV9 to TRBJ2-2; the D is unclear. V dropped 4 bases and J dropped 2 bases, with 9 bases sitting between them. This CDR3 region has 14 residues. CDR1 and CDR2 from the germline V gene are SGDLS and YYNGEE. In DNA, the CDR3 is TGTGCCAGCAGCCCCCCGGCCAACACCGGGGAGCTGTTTTTT. Its protein is CASSPPANTGELFF.

As to this clonotype: The CDR3 carries no conserved terminal phenylalanine or tryptophan, so it likely arises from a read error. The V gene is TRBV12-3 or TRBV12-4, the J gene TRBJ1-1; 8 bases map to TRBD1. V gave up 6 bases and J gave up 4 bases; unmatched junction bases: 4. The CDR3 is made up of 13 amino acids. The CDR3 DNA reads as TGTGCCAGCAGCATGGGACAGGTCACTGAAGCTTTCCTT. Its translation is CASSMGQVTEAFL.